Below, 2 T cell receptor beta chains from the same sample are listed, as sequenced in a study of blood T cells in healthy people across ages. Combining a sample-barcoded 5' primer with a J-beta primer mix, a second PCR ran for about 7 to 12 cycles. TCRdb reprocessed the 5' RACE reads with MiXCR, giving one entry per CDR3 protein. The sample holds under 800,000 distinct CDR3 sequences; about 40% are singletons and the top ten take under 25%. The source material was blood. Source of these receptors: an older woman in good health.

For this clonotype: One end of the junction varies from germline; a read error may be responsible. This sequence joins TRBV5-6 and TRBJ2-3; the match to TRBD2 covers 8 bases. This CDR3 is built from 14 residues. CDR1 and CDR2 from the germline V gene are SGHDT and YYEEEE. The CDR3 loop reads CASSPGLGPETQYF. As DNA, the CDR3 is TGTGCCAGCAGTCCGGGACTAGGACCAGAGACGCAGTATTTT. Complete variable domain (other parts from reference TRBV5-6 and TRBJ2-3): DAGVTQSPTHLIKTRGQQVTLRCSPKSGHDTVSWYQQALGQGPQFIFQYYEEEERQRGNFPDRFSGHQFPNYSSELNVNALLLGDSALYLCASSPGLGPETQYFGPGTRLTVL.

The genes are TRBV5-1 and TRBJ2-1, with TRBD1 matching over 7 bases. The CDR3 length is 14 residues. V lost 0 bases and J lost 9; bases outside the gene matches: 6. CDR1 and CDR2 (germline): SGHRS, YFSETQ. The DNA of the CDR3 is TGCGCCAGCAGCTTGGGACAGGGAAGAGGTGAGCAGTTCTTC. Its translation is CASSLGQGRGEQFF.